Listed below are T cell receptor beta chains from one sample, sequenced in a study of OX40 agonist ivuxolimab in advanced cancers. TCRdb's copy holds only in-frame clones and misses some; the assay was immunoSEQ multiplex PCR. The data hold more than 40,000 clones, with roughly 90% observed a single time. The sample was CD4+ or CD8+ T cells sorted from blood, taken in a trial of the OX40 agonist ivuxolimab. Receptors were obtained from an adult with an advanced solid tumor such as melanoma, head and neck, liver or kidney cancer. Each CDR3 is given with its conserved first and last residue. The order of the fields is clone size, D gene, V gene, J gene, CDR3 DNA, CDR3 protein. A D gene is named only where the DNA matches it firmly. Clone size is shown for a subset of rows, as once, few, many or a class of expanded clone.

once	TRBD2	TRBV7-9	TRBJ2-2	TGTGCCAGCAGCATAAAAGCGGGAGTTTCGGCCGGGGAGCTGTTTTTT	CASSIKAGVSAGELFF
NA	NA	TRBV19	TRBJ1-1	TGTGCCAGTAGTATATACACTGAAGCTTTCTTT	CASSIYTEAFF
NA	TRBD1	TRBV11-2	TRBJ2-5	TGTGCCAGCAGCCAGGACAGGGAAGAGACCCAGTACTTC	CASSQDREETQYF
few	NA	TRBV11-2	TRBJ1-1	TGTGCCAGCAGCTTAACACTGGCGAGTACTGAAGCTTTCTTT	CASSLTLASTEAFF
NA	TRBD2	TRBV5-1	TRBJ2-1	TGCGCCAGCAGGTGGACTAGCGGAGCCTACAATGAGCAGTTCTTC	CASRWTSGAYNEQFF
NA	NA	TRBV30	TRBJ2-3	TGTGCCTGGAGTGTAGTGCGGGATACGCAGTATTTT	CAWSVVRDTQYF
NA	TRBD1	TRBV6-6	TRBJ2-7	TGTGCCAGCAGTTGGGCCGGGACAGGGGCCTCCGAGCAGTACTTC	CASSWAGTGASEQYF
NA	TRBD2	TRBV11-2	TRBJ2-2	TGTGCCAGCAGCAGGGGACTAGCGGGATGGGGCGGGGAGCTGTTTTTT	CASSRGLAGWGGELFF
NA	TRBD1	TRBV2	TRBJ1-2	TGTGCCAGCACTGGACAGGGGGCGGGCGGCTACACCTTC	CASTGQGAGGYTF
NA	TRBD2	TRBV2	TRBJ2-3	TGTGCCAGCAGGTCCGGACTAGCGGGCACAGATACGCAGTATTTT	CASRSGLAGTDTQYF
NA	TRBD1	TRBV5-1	TRBJ2-7	TGCGCCAGCAGCTTGGCCGGGACAGGGGAGTACGAGCAGTACTTC	CASSLAGTGEYEQYF
once	TRBD1	TRBV7-7	TRBJ2-1	TGTGCCAGCAGCCGGGACAGGAAATACAATGAGCAGTTCTTC	CASSRDRKYNEQFF
NA	TRBD2	TRBV19	TRBJ2-3	TGTGCCAGTAGTATCCTAGCGGGAGGAGCAGATACGCAGTATTTT	CASSILAGGADTQYF
NA	NA	TRBV5-1	TRBJ2-5	TGCGCCAGCAGCTTGGATTACAGGCAAGAGACCCAGTACTTC	CASSLDYRQETQYF
once	NA	TRBV9	TRBJ1-1	TGTGCCAGCAGCCAAACGGTGGGGACTGAAGCTTTCTTT	CASSQTVGTEAFF
NA	NA	TRBV19	TRBJ1-2	TGTGCCAGTAGTATAGATCGGGGGAGGGGCTATGGCTACACCTTC	CASSIDRGRGYGYTF
NA	TRBD2	TRBV5-1	TRBJ2-7	TGCGCCAGCAGCTTCCGACTAGCGGGAGTCTACGAGCAGTACTTC	CASSFRLAGVYEQYF
NA	NA	TRBV5-6	TRBJ1-1	TGTGCCAGCAGCCAAGGACAGACAAACACTGAAGCTTTCTTT	CASSQGQTNTEAFF
NA	TRBD2	TRBV10-3	TRBJ2-7	TGTGCCATCAGTGGGGATAGCGGGACTTCCTACGAGCAGTACTTC	CAISGDSGTSYEQYF
NA	TRBD1	TRBV5-4	TRBJ1-2	TGTGCCAGCAGCAGAAGGACAGGGCGAGAGAACTATGGCTACACCTTC	CASSRRTGRENYGYTF
NA	NA	TRBV28	TRBJ1-5	TGTGCCAGCCTCGATTCGGCCGGGGGTCAGCCCCAGCATTTT	CASLDSAGGQPQHF
NA	TRBD2	TRBV19	TRBJ2-1	TGTGCCAGTAGGCAGACTAGCGGGAGGACCTACAATGAGCAGTTCTTC	CASRQTSGRTYNEQFF
NA	NA	TRBV7-2	TRBJ1-5	TGTGCCAGCAGCTTAGTCGCGGGGGGTAGCAATCAGCCCCAGCATTTT	CASSLVAGGSNQPQHF
NA	TRBD2	TRBV18	TRBJ2-1	TGTGCCAGCTCACTTTCGACTAGCGGGAGGGCCTATGAGCAGTTCTTC	CASSLSTSGRAYEQFF
NA	NA	TRBV19	TRBJ2-5	TGTGCCAGTAGTTCCGGACTGGGGGAGACCCAGTACTTC	CASSSGLGETQYF
NA	TRBD1	TRBV18	TRBJ2-6	TGTGCCAGCTCACCACGACAGGGGAACGCCAACGTCCTGACTTTC	CASSPRQGNANVLTF
NA	NA	TRBV5-1	TRBJ2-1	TGCGCCAGCAGCTTGGTTATGCAGAGCTCCTACAATGAGCAGTTCTTC	CASSLVMQSSYNEQFF
NA	NA	TRBV5-1	TRBJ2-2	TGCGCCAGCGGGCAGGGGTACACCGGGGAGCTGTTTTTT	CASGQGYTGELFF
NA	TRBD1	TRBV19	TRBJ1-4	TGTGCCAGTAGTAACCGACAGGGGGCAAGGGAAAAACTGTTTTTT	CASSNRQGAREKLFF
few	NA	TRBV30	TRBJ1-1	TGTGCCTGGAAGAGATTCACTGAAGCTTTCTTT	CAWKRFTEAFF
NA	NA	TRBV13	TRBJ2-6	TGTGCCAGCAGCGTGGCTGGGGCCAACGTCCTGACTTTC	CASSVAGANVLTF
NA	TRBD1	TRBV18	TRBJ1-1	TGTGCCAGCTCACCCGCGGGACAGGGCCTTCATACTGAAGCTTTCTTT	CASSPAGQGLHTEAFF
NA	TRBD2	TRBV11-1	TRBJ2-7	TGTGCCAGCAGTTTCAGCGGGAGTGAGACCTACGAGCAGTACTTC	CASSFSGSETYEQYF
once	TRBD2	TRBV6-1	TRBJ2-5	TGTGCCAGCACGGGACTAGCGGGACGGCAAGAGACCCAGTACTTC	CASTGLAGRQETQYF
NA	NA	TRBV4-2	TRBJ1-3	TGTGCCAGCAGCCGAGGGGCAGTCTCTGGAAACACCATATATTTT	CASSRGAVSGNTIYF
NA	TRBD1	TRBV29-1	TRBJ1-4	TGCAGCGTTCGGCAGGGGGGAGAAAAACTGTTTTTT	CSVRQGGEKLFF
NA	NA	TRBV28	TRBJ2-7	TGTGCCAGCAGTATATCATACGAGCAGTACTTC	CASSISYEQYF
once	TRBD1	TRBV18	TRBJ2-7	TGTGCCAGCTCGCCCGGACAGGCCCTTTACGAGCAGTACTTC	CASSPGQALYEQYF
NA	NA	TRBV6-6	TRBJ1-4	TGTGCCAGCAGAGCCTCGGGGGGGGCTACTAATGAAAAACTGTTTTTT	CASRASGGATNEKLFF
NA	NA	TRBV6-1	TRBJ1-5	TGTGCCAGCAGTGAGTTGGCAGGAGGTTATAGCAATCAGCCCCAGCATTTT	CASSELAGGYSNQPQHF
NA	NA	TRBV11-1	TRBJ2-5	TGTGCCAGCAGCCAACCGGGCCAGCAAGAGACCCAGTACTTC	CASSQPGQQETQYF
NA	TRBD1	TRBV5-1	TRBJ2-7	TGCGCCAGCAGCTGGGGACAGACCTCTGGCCTTAACGAGCAGTACTTC	CASSWGQTSGLNEQYF
NA	NA	TRBV6-5	TRBJ1-2	TGTGCCAGCAGTTATGCTGACAATAGAAACTATGGCTACACCTTC	CASSYADNRNYGYTF
NA	NA	TRBV27	TRBJ2-1	TGTGCCAGCACGACAATGGGGATCAGGTCCTACAATGAGCAGTTCTTC	CASTTMGIRSYNEQFF
NA	TRBD1	TRBV19	TRBJ2-7	TGTGCCAGTAGCTCCGGACAGGGATTCTACGAGCAGTACTTC	CASSSGQGFYEQYF
NA	NA	TRBV28	TRBJ1-2	TGTGCCAGCAGCCGCCGGCCAAGGGACGATGGCTACACCTTC	CASSRRPRDDGYTF
NA	NA	TRBV7-8	TRBJ2-5	TGTGCCAGCAGCGCCCCTAGAGGGGGTACCCAGTACTTC	CASSAPRGGTQYF
once	TRBD1	TRBV4-1	TRBJ1-2	TGCGCCAGCAGCCAGACCCCAGGGGGGGAGTATGGCTACACCTTC	CASSQTPGGEYGYTF
NA	TRBD2	TRBV11-2	TRBJ2-1	TGTGCCAGCAGCTCACTAGCGGGAGAAATCTACAATGAGCAGTTCTTC	CASSSLAGEIYNEQFF